The clone carrying this T cell receptor beta chain was detected only a few times. The antigen remains unidentified. This record comes from a study of T-cell memory formation after mild COVID-19. Study in general: TCR clusters largely stayed donor specific. Study results and caveats: Later expanders leaned CD4+, whereas day 15 to 85 contracting clones were balanced CD4/CD8. Several responding clones turned up in pre-infection memory, indicating that cross-reactive memory may have taken part.

TCRdb independently ran MiXCR on the 5' RACE reads; one entry per CDR3 protein. The sample carries around 83,000 distinct CDR3 sequences, roughly 25% recorded once. V lost 5 bases and J lost 6; bases outside the gene matches: 4. CDR1 and CDR2 (germline): SEHNR, FQNEAQ (reference sequence). CDR3 size: 13 residues. Sequencing was done on a sample of PBMCs or a T cell subset sorted from them (not recorded which). This sequence originates from a man aged 18 to 30 who had mild COVID-19 (a few samples of this study predate the infection). Cell type and time point are not known. The chain uses TRBV7-9 and TRBJ2-1; 7 bases match TRBD2. The CDR3 coding sequence is TGTGCCAGCAGCGGGTGGACTAGCAATGAGCAGTTCTTC. Translating gives CASSGWTSNEQFF.